The clone carrying this T cell receptor beta chain was detected ten times or more. Its antigen is still unknown. These data belong to a study of metastatic and nonmetastatic thyroid tumors. Study-level findings and limits: Compared with benign nodules, malignant thyroid tumors were reported to have significantly higher TCR beta diversity in both blood and tumor.

Each patient went into thyroid surgery without having received any treatment. Original methodology: It was from CDR3 differences across clinicopathological groups that a distant-metastasis classifier for papillary thyroid cancer was built. TCRdb reanalyzed the PCR reads via MiXCR. TCRdb, not the authors, supplied the V and J calls. The table shows 20,000 to 25,000 clones, with roughly 20% occurring only once. The CDR3 sequence is 15 residues long. Trimming removed 3 bases from V and 0 bases from J; junction bases left unmatched: 2. Germline CDR1 SGDLS, CDR2 YYNGEE. The receptor was derived from a female donor with papillary thyroid cancer or a benign thyroid nodule (not recorded which). Some clones in this sample may be carry-over from other donors' samples. The chain has TRBV9 and TRBJ2-1; 8 bases agree with TRBD2. The sample was adjacent normal tissue. The CDR3 sequence: CASSAGGSSYNEQFF. CDR3 coding DNA: TGTGCCAGCAGCGCGGGAGGGAGCTCCTACAATGAGCAGTTCTTC.